This TCR beta chain was obtained from a study of blood T cell repertoires in COVID-19. Study-wide context: COVID-19 samples, acute and convalescent, were from the United States, Italy and Spain. The cDNA or gDNA used as material had been derived from T cells, B-cell-depleted T cells, or PBMCs.

The data were produced by immunoSEQ multiplex PCR, yet TCRdb's version contains in-frame clones alone and is incomplete. The sample has about 190,000 clones; 70% to 85% are singletons. Clinical histories supplied by participants themselves formed the basis of cohort assignment. The study counted Cohort 3 donors as recovered given two negative PCRs, clearance, or symptom resolution. The sequence was obtained from a woman younger than 45 who had recovered from COVID-19. The sample taken for sequencing was PBMCs or T cells enriched from blood (not recorded which).

DNA of the CDR3: TGTGCCAGTAGCATGATAGGGACAGCGAACACCGGGGAGCTGTTTTTT. Amino acid sequence: CASSMIGTANTGELFF. The rearrangement uses TRBV19 and TRBJ2-2; TRBD1 matches at 7 bases. CDR1 is LNHDA and CDR2 is SQIVND in the germline V gene (reference sequence). CDR3 length: 16 amino acids. After removal of 6 bases from V and 0 bases from J, the junction contained 7 bases not matched to a gene.